This T cell receptor beta chain comes out of a study of sequential checkpoint blockade in melanoma. In the study overall: Arm A got nivolumab then ipilimumab; arm B the reverse, 1:1.

Unmatched junction bases numbered 4, after V lost 5 bases and J lost 4 bases. The CDR3 covers 13 residues. Per the germline V gene, CDR1 is SGHNT and CDR2 is YYREEE (reference sequence). Profiled with immunoSEQ multiplex PCR; TCRdb holds only in-frame clones, not every one. The repertoire includes 6,000 or so clones, around 48% of them detected once, and roughly 27% sits in the top ten. This clone was found a few times. The treatment denotes: randomized to nivolumab then ipilimumab (arm A) or the reverse (arm B). PBMC sorting kept live CD3+CD8+ cells without CD19 or CD56. The chain links TRBV5-4 to TRBJ1-2, with 8 bases fitting TRBD1. The starting material was CD8+ T cells sorted from blood (inferred from file names), obtained from a patient given nivolumab and ipilimumab in sequence. This clonotype was obtained from a human patient with melanoma. Some clones in this sample may be carry-over from other donors' samples. CDR3 nucleotide sequence: TGTGCCAGCAGGGACAGGGAGGCCTATGGCTACACCTTC. It translates to CASRDREAYGYTF. The variable domain in full, completed from reference TRBV5-4 and TRBJ1-2, reads ETGVTQSPTHLIKTRGQQVTLRCSSQSGHNTVSWYQQALGQGPQFIFQYYREEENGRGNFPPRFSGLQFPNYSSELNVNALELDDSALYLCASRDREAYGYTFGSGTRLTVV.